These T cell receptor beta chains were read from a single sample in a study of CD8 T cells in Susac syndrome. MiXCR, run by TCRdb on the immunoSEQ multiplex PCR reads, gives a single entry per CDR3 protein. Seen here are about 110,000 distinct CDR3 sequences, around 97% observed once, and the top ten hold roughly 0.099%. Sequenced input: CD4+ T cells from PBMCs. Receptors were obtained from a human donor in good health. Both conserved end residues are part of each CDR3. A D gene is named only where the DNA matches it firmly. Clone size is not always given. Where it is, it says once, few, many or a class for expanded clones.

d_gene	v_gene	abundance	j_gene	CDR3aa	CDR3nt
.	TRBV9	.	TRBJ1-5	CASSVEGTGAQPQHF	TGTGCCAGCAGCGTAGAGGGGACGGGGGCTCAGCCCCAGCATTTT
TRBD1	TRBV2	.	TRBJ2-7	CASSGSGQIRPTYEQYF	TGTGCCAGCAGTGGGTCGGGACAGATAAGACCGACCTACGAGCAGTACTTC
TRBD1	TRBV12-3/TRBV12-4	.	TRBJ2-1	CASSPETGAASNEQFF	TGTGCCAGCAGTCCGGAAACAGGGGCCGCATCCAATGAGCAGTTCTTC
.	TRBV6-5	.	TRBJ2-5	CASGAATRETQYF	TGTGCCAGCGGGGCAGCAACACGGGAGACCCAGTACTTC
.	TRBV7-2	.	TRBJ2-1	CASSAVGHEQFF	TGTGCCAGCAGCGCCGTGGGCCATGAGCAGTTCTTC
.	TRBV5-4	.	TRBJ1-1	CASSPRTRRANTEAFF	TGTGCCAGCAGCCCGCGGACACGAAGAGCGAACACTGAAGCTTTCTTT
TRBD1	TRBV2	.	TRBJ1-5	CASRTGASNQPQHF	TGTGCCAGCAGGACAGGGGCTAGCAATCAGCCCCAGCATTTT
TRBD2	TRBV3-1	.	TRBJ2-7	CASSQESGGVYF	TGTGCCAGCAGCCAAGAATCCGGGGGGGTCTACTTC
TRBD2	TRBV25-1	.	TRBJ2-3	CASRSSGPTDTQYF	TGTGCCAGCAGATCTAGCGGGCCGACAGATACGCAGTATTTT
TRBD1	TRBV14	.	TRBJ2-5	CASSKDRGVETQYF	TGTGCCAGCAGCAAGGACAGGGGCGTGGAGACCCAGTACTTC
.	TRBV4-3	once	TRBJ1-4	CASSQDEKLFF	TGCGCCAGCAGCCAAGATGAAAAACTGTTTTTT
.	TRBV2	.	TRBJ2-2	CATVPSYRSFRTGELFF	TGTGCCACCGTCCCTAGTTACCGCTCCTTTCGGACCGGGGAGCTGTTTTTT
.	TRBV5-6	.	TRBJ1-2	CASSLDTGYGYTF	TGTGCCAGCAGCTTGGATACTGGCTATGGCTACACCTTC
TRBD2	TRBV30	.	TRBJ2-7	CAWSQRGVLSYEQYF	TGTGCCTGGAGTCAGCGGGGGGTCTTATCCTACGAGCAGTACTTC
.	TRBV4-1	.	TRBJ2-3	CASSQVITARTDTQYF	TGCGCCAGCAGCCAAGTGATAACGGCCCGCACAGATACGCAGTATTTT
.	TRBV23-1	.	TRBJ1-5	CASSQSKQAAPVVNQPQHF	TGCGCCAGCAGTCAATCTAAACAGGCCGCGCCGGTCGTGAATCAGCCCCAGCATTTT
.	TRBV24-1	.	TRBJ2-1	CATSDHRPSSYNEQFF	TGTGCCACCAGTGATCACAGGCCCTCCTCCTACAATGAGCAGTTCTTC
.	TRBV3-1	.	TRBJ1-6	CASSQGTAVTSPLHF	TGTGCCAGCAGCCAGGGCACAGCAGTGACTTCACCCCTCCACTTT
TRBD1	TRBV24-1	.	TRBJ2-1	CATSDGQGVSPNEQFF	TGTGCCACCAGTGACGGACAGGGTGTTTCCCCTAATGAGCAGTTCTTC
TRBD2	TRBV29-1	.	TRBJ2-5	CSVSQVASGRKTQYF	TGCAGCGTCTCCCAAGTTGCTAGCGGGAGGAAGACCCAGTACTTC
.	TRBV27	.	TRBJ2-1	CASGPLEQFF	TGTGCCAGCGGCCCTTTAGAGCAGTTCTTC
.	TRBV5-1	.	TRBJ2-7	CASSLEARGYEQYF	TGCGCCAGCAGCTTGGAAGCAAGAGGCTACGAGCAGTACTTC
.	TRBV3-1	.	TRBJ1-5	CASSQDQHHPQHF	TGTGCCAGCAGCCAAGACCAGCATCACCCCCAGCATTTT
.	TRBV30	.	TRBJ2-7	CAWVRGGPYEQYF	TGTGCCTGGGTCAGGGGGGGCCCCTACGAGCAGTACTTC
.	TRBV12-3/TRBV12-4	.	TRBJ2-7	CASSGRHWDYEQYF	TGTGCCAGCAGTGGGCGACATTGGGACTACGAGCAGTACTTC
TRBD2	TRBV4-2	.	TRBJ2-5	CASSQGSGTSGTGETQYF	TGTGCCAGCAGCCAAGGTTCCGGGACTAGCGGGACTGGGGAGACCCAGTACTTC
.	TRBV18	.	TRBJ2-7	CASSPRRVDEQYF	TGTGCCAGCTCACCACGACGGGTAGACGAGCAGTACTTC
.	TRBV7-2	.	TRBJ2-1	CASSSQGYNEQFF	TGTGCCAGCAGCTCGCAGGGATACAATGAGCAGTTCTTC
.	TRBV5-1	.	TRBJ2-7	CASTVGVVGVYEQYF	TGCGCCAGCACGGTGGGCGTGGTAGGAGTCTACGAGCAGTACTTC
.	TRBV5-4	.	TRBJ2-3	CASSLAGVSGTDTQYF	TGTGCCAGCAGCTTGGCGGGGGTGAGCGGCACAGATACGCAGTATTTT
.	TRBV20-1	once	TRBJ1-6	CSARDHLVGTNSPLHF	TGCAGTGCTAGAGATCATTTGGTTGGGACTAATTCACCCCTCCACTTT
TRBD2	TRBV4-3	.	TRBJ2-1	CASSQETSGINEQFF	TGCGCCAGCAGCCAAGAGACTAGCGGGATAAATGAGCAGTTCTTC
TRBD2	TRBV7-2	.	TRBJ2-5	CASSLAGTSGGTQYF	TGTGCCAGCAGCTTAGCCGGGACTAGCGGAGGGACCCAGTACTTC
.	TRBV7-2	once	TRBJ2-5	CASSTGQRPETQYF	TGTGCCAGCAGCACCGGACAGCGCCCGGAGACCCAGTACTTC
TRBD1	TRBV19	.	TRBJ2-1	CASSILGQRFSYNEQFF	TGTGCCAGTAGTATTTTGGGACAGAGATTCTCCTACAATGAGCAGTTCTTC
.	TRBV28	.	TRBJ1-5	CASRNTYQGGIFNQPQHF	TGTGCCAGCAGGAATACCTACCAAGGGGGAATATTTAATCAGCCCCAGCATTTT
.	TRBV7-2	.	TRBJ2-2	CASRPDRITGELFF	TGTGCCAGCAGACCGGACAGAATCACCGGGGAGCTGTTTTTT
.	TRBV2	.	TRBJ2-7	CASSSGEQYF	TGTGCCAGCAGTTCGGGGGAGCAGTACTTC
TRBD2	TRBV7-3	.	TRBJ2-1	CASSFLGGLADNEQFF	TGTGCCAGCAGCTTCCTAGGGGGACTAGCGGACAATGAGCAGTTCTTC